This T cell receptor beta chain was observed in a study of a mutant IDH1 vaccine in newly diagnosed glioma. Overall study context: Onset of vaccination occurred 4-6 weeks following radiotherapy alone, or with temozolomide cycles. Males made up about 60% and females approximately 38% of treated patients, whose mean age was 40.4 years.

Some clones are missing from TCRdb's copy, which holds only in-frame ones; the method was immunoSEQ multiplex PCR. Of roughly 120,000 clones in the sample, about four fifths were seen once. Turning to this clone: Antigen: not known. The identical CDR3 is also encoded by other nucleotide sequences in the sample.

Findings of the study overall: Pseudoprogression looked unconnected to shifts in top peripheral T cell clonotypes.

The germline gives CDR1 MNHEY, CDR2 SVGAGI. J was trimmed by 8 bases and V by 6 bases; bases with no gene match: 7. This CDR3 has 13 amino acids. This sample's time point: week 11, during vaccination. All doses held 300 ug of mutant IDH1 20-mer peptide, with topical imiquimod. New WHO grade 3 or 4 astrocytomas that were IDH1-mutant and ATRX-lost had been found in donors. The V and J genes are TRBV6-5 and TRBJ1-2; 9 bases line up with TRBD1. This TCR was recovered from a man aged 35 to 55 with glioma. Sequencing was performed on PBMCs, taken from a glioma patient whose treatment included an IDH1 peptide vaccine. CDR3 DNA: TGTGCCAGCAGCTACAGACAGGGGGGAGGCTACACCTTC. Translating gives CASSYRQGGGYTF.